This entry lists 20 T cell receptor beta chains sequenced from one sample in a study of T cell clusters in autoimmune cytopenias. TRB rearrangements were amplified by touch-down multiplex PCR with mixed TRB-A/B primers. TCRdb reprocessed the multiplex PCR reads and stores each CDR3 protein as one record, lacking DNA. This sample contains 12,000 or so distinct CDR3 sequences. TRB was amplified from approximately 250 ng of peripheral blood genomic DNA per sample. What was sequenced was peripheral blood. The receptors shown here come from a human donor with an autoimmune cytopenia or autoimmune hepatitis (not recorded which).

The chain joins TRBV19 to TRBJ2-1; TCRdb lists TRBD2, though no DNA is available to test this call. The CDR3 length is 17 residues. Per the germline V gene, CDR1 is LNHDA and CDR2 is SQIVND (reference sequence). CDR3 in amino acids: CASSVLGTSGINGEQFF.

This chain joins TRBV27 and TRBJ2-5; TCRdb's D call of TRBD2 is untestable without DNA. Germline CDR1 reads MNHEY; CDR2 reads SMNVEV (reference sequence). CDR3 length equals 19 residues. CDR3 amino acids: CVSRLTPGTSGSGRETQYF.

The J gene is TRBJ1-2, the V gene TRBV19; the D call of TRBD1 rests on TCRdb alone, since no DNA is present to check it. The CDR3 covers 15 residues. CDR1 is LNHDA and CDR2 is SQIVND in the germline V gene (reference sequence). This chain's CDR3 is CASSPRTGIGYGYTF.

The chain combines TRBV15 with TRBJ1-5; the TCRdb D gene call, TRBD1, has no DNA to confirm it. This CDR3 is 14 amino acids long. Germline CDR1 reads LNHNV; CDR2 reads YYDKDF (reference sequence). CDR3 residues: CATSRTGGNQPQHF.

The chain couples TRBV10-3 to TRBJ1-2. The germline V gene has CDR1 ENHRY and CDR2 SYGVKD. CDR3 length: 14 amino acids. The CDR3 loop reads CAISESGDNYGYTF.

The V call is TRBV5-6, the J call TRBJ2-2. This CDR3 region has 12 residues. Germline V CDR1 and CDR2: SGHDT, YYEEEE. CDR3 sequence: CASSRNAGELFF.

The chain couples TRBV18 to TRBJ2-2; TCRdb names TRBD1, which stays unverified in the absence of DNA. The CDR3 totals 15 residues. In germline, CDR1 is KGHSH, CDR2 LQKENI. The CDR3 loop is CASSPRDRHTGELFF.

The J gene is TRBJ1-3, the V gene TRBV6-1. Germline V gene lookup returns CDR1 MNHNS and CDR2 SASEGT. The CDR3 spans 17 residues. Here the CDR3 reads CASTPEFGRISGNTIYF.

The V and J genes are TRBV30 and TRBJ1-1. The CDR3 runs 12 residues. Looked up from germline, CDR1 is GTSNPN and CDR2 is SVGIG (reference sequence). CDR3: CAWSVGSLEAFF.

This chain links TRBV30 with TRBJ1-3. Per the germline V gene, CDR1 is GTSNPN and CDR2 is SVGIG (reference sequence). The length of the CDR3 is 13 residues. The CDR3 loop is CAWNGISGNTIYF.

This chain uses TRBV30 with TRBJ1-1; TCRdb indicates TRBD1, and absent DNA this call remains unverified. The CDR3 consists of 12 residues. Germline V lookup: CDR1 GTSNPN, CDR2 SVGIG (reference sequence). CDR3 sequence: CAWTPGSAEAFF.

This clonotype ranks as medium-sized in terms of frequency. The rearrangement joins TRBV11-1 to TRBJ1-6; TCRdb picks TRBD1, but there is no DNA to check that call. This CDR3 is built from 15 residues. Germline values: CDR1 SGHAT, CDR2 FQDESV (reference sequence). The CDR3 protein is CASSPRAGVVSPLHF.

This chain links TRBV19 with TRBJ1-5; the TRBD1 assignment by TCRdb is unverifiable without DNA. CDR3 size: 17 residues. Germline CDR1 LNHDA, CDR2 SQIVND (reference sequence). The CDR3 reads CASSMGQGRDSNQPQHF. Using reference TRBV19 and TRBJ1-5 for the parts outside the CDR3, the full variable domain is DGGITQSPKYLFRKEGQNVTLSCEQNLNHDAMYWYRQDPGQGLRLIYYSQIVNDFQKGDIAEGYSVSREKKESFPLTVTSAQKNPTAFYLCASSMGQGRDSNQPQHFGDGTRLSIL.

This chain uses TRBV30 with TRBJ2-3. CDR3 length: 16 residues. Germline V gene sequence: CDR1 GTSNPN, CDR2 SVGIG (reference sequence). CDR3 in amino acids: CAWSRLVLGRTDTQYF.

The CDR3 loop is CASSYTAGSAFF. The genes are TRBV6-5 and TRBJ1-1; TCRdb's D gene call, TRBD1, goes unchecked for lack of DNA. Germline V CDR1 and CDR2: MNHEY, SVGAGI. CDR3 length: 12 residues.

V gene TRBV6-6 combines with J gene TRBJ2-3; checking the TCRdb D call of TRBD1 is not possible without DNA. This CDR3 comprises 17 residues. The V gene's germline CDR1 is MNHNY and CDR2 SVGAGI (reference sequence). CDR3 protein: CASSYPRGKGRTDTQYF.

The CDR3 here is CASSPRGTTRWRELFF. This chain uses TRBV19 with TRBJ2-2; TCRdb gives TRBD1 as the D gene, but with no DNA this cannot be confirmed. This CDR3 comprises 16 residues. Germline values: CDR1 LNHDA, CDR2 SQIVND (reference sequence). Full variable domain (missing parts from reference TRBV19 and TRBJ2-2): DGGITQSPKYLFRKEGQNVTLSCEQNLNHDAMYWYRQDPGQGLRLIYYSQIVNDFQKGDIAEGYSVSREKKESFPLTVTSAQKNPTAFYLCASSPRGTTRWRELFFGEGSRLTVL.

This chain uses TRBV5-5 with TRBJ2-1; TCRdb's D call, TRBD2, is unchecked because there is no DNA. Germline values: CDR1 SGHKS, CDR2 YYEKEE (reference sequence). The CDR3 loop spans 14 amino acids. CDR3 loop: CASSQTSGRYEQFF.

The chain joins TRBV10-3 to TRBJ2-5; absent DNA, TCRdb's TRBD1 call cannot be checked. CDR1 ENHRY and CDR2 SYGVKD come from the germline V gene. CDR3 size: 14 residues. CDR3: CAIKGEGVVETQYF.

The CDR3 here is CASSLALAGGTDTQYF. V usage is TRBV5-1 and J usage is TRBJ2-3; checking the TCRdb D call of TRBD2 is not possible without DNA. The CDR3 has 16 residues. Germline V gene data show CDR1 as SGHRS and CDR2 as YFSETQ.